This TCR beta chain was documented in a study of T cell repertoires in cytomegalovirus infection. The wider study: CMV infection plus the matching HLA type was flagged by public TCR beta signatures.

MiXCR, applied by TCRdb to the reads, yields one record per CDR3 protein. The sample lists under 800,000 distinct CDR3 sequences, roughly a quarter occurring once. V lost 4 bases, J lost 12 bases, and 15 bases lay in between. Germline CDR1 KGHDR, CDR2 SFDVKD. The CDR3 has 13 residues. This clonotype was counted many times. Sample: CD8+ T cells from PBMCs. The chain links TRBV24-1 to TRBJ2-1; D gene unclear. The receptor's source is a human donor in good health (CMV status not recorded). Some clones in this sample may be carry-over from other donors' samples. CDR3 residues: CATSDPSGSSQFF. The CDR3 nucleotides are TGTGCCACCAGTGACCCCTCCGGGTCATCGCAGTTCTTC.